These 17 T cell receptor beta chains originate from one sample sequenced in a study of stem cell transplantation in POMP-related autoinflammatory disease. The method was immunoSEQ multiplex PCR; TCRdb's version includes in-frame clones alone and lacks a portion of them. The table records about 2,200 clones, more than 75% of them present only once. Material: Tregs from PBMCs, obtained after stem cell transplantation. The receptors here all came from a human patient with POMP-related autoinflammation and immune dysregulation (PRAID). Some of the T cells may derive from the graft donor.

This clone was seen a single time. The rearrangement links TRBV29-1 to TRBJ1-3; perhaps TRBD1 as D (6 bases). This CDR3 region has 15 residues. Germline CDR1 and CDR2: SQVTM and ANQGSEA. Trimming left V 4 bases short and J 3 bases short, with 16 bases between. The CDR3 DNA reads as TGCAGCGTTGGGGCCGGGGGCGCGGGTGGAAACACCATATATTTT. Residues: CSVGAGGAGGNTIYF.

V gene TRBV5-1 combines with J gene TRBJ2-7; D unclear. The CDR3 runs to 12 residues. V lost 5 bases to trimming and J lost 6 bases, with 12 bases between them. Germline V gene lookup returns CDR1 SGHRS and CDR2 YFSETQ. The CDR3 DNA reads TGCGCCAGCAGAGGCGAAGGACCCGAGCAGTACGTC. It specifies CASRGEGPEQYV.

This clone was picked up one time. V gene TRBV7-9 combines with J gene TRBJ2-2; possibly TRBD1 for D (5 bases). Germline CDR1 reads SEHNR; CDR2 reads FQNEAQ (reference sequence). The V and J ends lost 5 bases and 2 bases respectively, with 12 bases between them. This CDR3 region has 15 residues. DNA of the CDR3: TGTGCCAGCAGCCCGAATACAGGAAACACCGGGGAGCTGTTTTTT. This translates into CASSPNTGNTGELFF.

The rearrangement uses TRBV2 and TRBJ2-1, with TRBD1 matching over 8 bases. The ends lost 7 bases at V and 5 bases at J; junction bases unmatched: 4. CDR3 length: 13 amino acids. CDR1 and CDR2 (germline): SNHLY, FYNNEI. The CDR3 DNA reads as TGTGCCAGCAAGACAGGGGTGAACAATGAGCAGTTCTTC. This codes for CASKTGVNNEQFF. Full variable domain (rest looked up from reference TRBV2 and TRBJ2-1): EPEVTQTPSHQVTQMGQEVILRCVPISNHLYFYWYRQILGQKVEFLVSFYNNEISEKSEIFDDQFSVERPDGSNFTLKIRSTKLEDSAMYFCASKTGVNNEQFFGPGTRLTVL.

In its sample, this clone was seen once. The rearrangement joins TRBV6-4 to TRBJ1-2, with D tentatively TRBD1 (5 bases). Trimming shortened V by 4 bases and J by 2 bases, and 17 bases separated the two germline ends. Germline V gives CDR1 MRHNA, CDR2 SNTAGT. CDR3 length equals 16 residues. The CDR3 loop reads CASSASPTASNYGYTF. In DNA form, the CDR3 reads TGTGCCAGCAGTGCCAGCCCGACAGCCTCGAACTATGGCTACACCTTC.

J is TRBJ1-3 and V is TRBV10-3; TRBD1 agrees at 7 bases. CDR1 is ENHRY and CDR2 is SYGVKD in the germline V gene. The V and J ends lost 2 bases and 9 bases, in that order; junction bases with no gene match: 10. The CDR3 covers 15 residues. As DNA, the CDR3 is TGTGCCATCAGTGAGGGACAGGCATTCCCCCTCACCATATATTTT. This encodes CAISEGQAFPLTIYF.

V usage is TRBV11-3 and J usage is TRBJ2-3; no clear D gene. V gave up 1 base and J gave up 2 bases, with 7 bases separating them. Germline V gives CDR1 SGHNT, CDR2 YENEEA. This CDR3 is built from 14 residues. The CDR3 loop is CASSLAADTDTQYF. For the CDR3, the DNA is TGTGCCAGCAGCTTAGCAGCAGACACAGATACGCAGTATTTT.

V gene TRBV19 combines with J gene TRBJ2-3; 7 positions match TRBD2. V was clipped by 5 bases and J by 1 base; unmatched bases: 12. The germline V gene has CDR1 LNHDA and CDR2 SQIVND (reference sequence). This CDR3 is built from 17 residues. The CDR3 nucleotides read TGTGCCAGTAGTTCCAGCGGGGCGGCATACCGCACAGATACGCAGTATTTT. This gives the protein CASSSSGAAYRTDTQYF.

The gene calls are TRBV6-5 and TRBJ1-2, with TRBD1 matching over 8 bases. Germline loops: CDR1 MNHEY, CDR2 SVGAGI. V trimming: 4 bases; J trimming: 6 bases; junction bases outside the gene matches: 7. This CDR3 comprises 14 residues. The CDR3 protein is CASSFYRGSHGYTF. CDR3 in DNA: TGTGCCAGCAGTTTTTACAGGGGGAGCCATGGCTACACCTTC.

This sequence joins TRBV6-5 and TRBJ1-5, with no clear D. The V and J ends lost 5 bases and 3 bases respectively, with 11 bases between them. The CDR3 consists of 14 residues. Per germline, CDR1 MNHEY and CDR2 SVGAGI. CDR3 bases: TGTGCCAGCAGTCGAATTCAACACAATCAGCCCCAGCATTTT. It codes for CASSRIQHNQPQHF.

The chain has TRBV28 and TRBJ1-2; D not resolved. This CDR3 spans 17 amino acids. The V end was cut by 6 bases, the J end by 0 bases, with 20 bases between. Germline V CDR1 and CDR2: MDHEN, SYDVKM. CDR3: CASRFKPIREPNYGYTF. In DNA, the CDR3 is TGTGCCAGCAGATTCAAACCGATTAGGGAGCCTAACTATGGCTACACCTTC.

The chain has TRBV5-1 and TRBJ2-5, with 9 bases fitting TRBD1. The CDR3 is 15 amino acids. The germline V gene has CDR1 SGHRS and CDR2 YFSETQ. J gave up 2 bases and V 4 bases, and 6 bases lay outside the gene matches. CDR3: CASSARDRVQETQYF. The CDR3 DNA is TGCGCCAGCAGCGCCCGGGACAGGGTACAAGAGACCCAGTACTTC.

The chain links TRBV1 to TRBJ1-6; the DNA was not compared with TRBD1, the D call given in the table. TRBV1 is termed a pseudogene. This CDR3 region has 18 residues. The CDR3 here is CTSSQDMNRGTYNSPLHF. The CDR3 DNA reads TGCACCAGCAGCCAAGATATGAACAGGGGTACCTATAATTCACCCCTCCACTTT.

CDR3 sequence: CASTKDRLLSGELFF. The CDR3 nucleotides are TGTGCCAGCACCAAGGACAGGCTATTATCCGGGGAGCTGTTTTTT. V is TRBV7-6 and J is TRBJ2-2, with 7 bases aligning to TRBD1. Germline V gene sequence: CDR1 SGHVS, CDR2 FNYEAQ. CDR3 length: 15 amino acids. V lost 7 bases, J lost 6 bases, and 11 bases stayed unmatched.

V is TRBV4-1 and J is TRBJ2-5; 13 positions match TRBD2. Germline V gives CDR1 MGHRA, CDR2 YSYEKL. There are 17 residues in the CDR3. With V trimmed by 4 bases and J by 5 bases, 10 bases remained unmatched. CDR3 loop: CASSLRTSGSGKETQYF. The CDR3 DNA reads TGCGCCAGCAGCCTCCGGACTAGCGGGAGCGGGAAGGAGACCCAGTACTTC.

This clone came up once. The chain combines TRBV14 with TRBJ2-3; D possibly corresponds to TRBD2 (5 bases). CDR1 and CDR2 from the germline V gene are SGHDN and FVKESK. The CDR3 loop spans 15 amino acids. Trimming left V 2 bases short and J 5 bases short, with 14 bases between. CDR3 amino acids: CASSQLAIRGDTQYF. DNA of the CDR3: TGTGCCAGCAGCCAACTAGCAATTAGAGGAGATACGCAGTATTTT.

CDR3 DNA: TGTGCCAGCGGGACAGCGGAGAATCAGCCCCAGCATTTT. Translating it yields CASGTAENQPQHF. The chain couples TRBV2 to TRBJ1-5; 7 positions match TRBD1. Germline CDR1 is SNHLY and CDR2 is FYNNEI. J gave up 4 bases and V 8 bases, and 5 bases lay outside the gene matches. This CDR3 is 13 amino acids long.